This T cell receptor beta chain was observed in a study of spatial heterogeneity in lung cancer (dated by TCRdb to the late 2010s). A note on the overall study: More beta-chain than alpha-chain transcripts were consistently detected, likely reflecting higher beta-chain transcript abundance. In the raw uncorrected reads, each unique combination of TCR and UMI appeared more than ten times on average. In non-small cell lung cancer, the study made a quantitative comparison of TCR alpha and beta repertoires among multiple tumor regions, matched nontumor lung and blood. TCR repertoire features were related to nonsynonymous mutation counts determined by whole-exome sequencing of tumor tissue. Both alpha and beta chains were TCR-sequenced in roughly 200 tumor regions, around 64 matched nontumor lung samples and around 54 PBMC samples obtained at surgery.

CDR1 and CDR2, looked up from the germline V gene, are SGHTA and FQGNSA. After removal of 1 base from V and 6 bases from J, the junction retains 7 bases not matched to a gene. From the cysteine up to the phenylalanine, the CDR3 has a length of 15 residues. The only DNA kept is the CDR3, 45 bases in frame from the first base. What this sample's time point label stands for: sample taken at primary tumor resection. Without any cell sorting, TCR sequencing was performed on whole RNA extracted either from tumor and nontumor lung tissue or from cryopreserved PBMC samples. Donors were around 69 patients with early-stage, untreated non-small cell lung cancer from the lung TRACERx cohort. Only patients for whom sufficient RNA was available from at least two tumor regions were selected for TCR sequencing. The protocol used for the library was 5' RACE. TCRdb names NextSeq 500 as the instrument used. To allow correction of PCR and sequencing errors, the TCR library protocol tagged every TCR cDNA molecule with a unique molecular identifier. In the source study's methods: TCR identification, UMI-based error correction and CDR3 extraction were all carried out with Decombinator tools. Expanded TCRs were defined as those above a frequency of 2 per 1,000, corresponding to the top 1% of the tumor frequency distribution. Renyi diversity was calculated using the R vegan package after each repertoire was subsampled 100 times to 5,000 TCRs. CDR3 similarity networks were built from amino acid triplet string-kernel similarity, with CDR3s being connected when pairwise similarity was above 0.82. TCRdb reprocessed the public reads (quality trimming at Q25 with fastp, clone calling with MiXCR) and kept in-frame beta chains. Every entry covers one CDR3 protein and lists the most common genes and DNA from its rows. The V and J calls come from TCRdb's annotation, not from the publication. Present in this sample are 50,000 to 55,000 distinct CDR3 sequences, around 7% of which were seen just once. 2.5% to 3% of the sample lies in the top ten.

Comment on this clonotype: What antigen it recognizes has not been identified. No much larger clone is present one base from it, and per-base qualities are unavailable.

What the work shows at the level of the full study, not this receptor alone: Ubiquitous expanded tumor TCRs were detected in blood more often at tumor resection than at routine follow-up. Additional single-cell paired TCR alpha and beta sequencing was considered necessary to confirm, at a functional level, the hypothesis that regional TCRs recognize regional mutations.

The specimen was PBMCs, collected at surgery. The source of this sequence is a female donor with early-stage non-small cell lung cancer. Rearrangement joined TRBV7-2 to TRBJ2-3; TRBD2 aligns with 7 central bases. Here is the DNA: TGTGCCAGCAGCTTAGACGGTCGGGGGGTCGATACGCAGTATTTT. Translated, this gives CASSLDGRGVDTQYF.